The 21 T cell receptor beta chains in this list originate from one sample, sequenced in a study of OX40 agonist ivuxolimab in advanced cancers. Clones were sequenced by immunoSEQ multiplex PCR, and TCRdb holds only the in-frame ones, with some missing. The sample carries about 66,000 clones, about 81% recorded once. Sequenced here: CD4+ or CD8+ T cells sorted from blood, sampled in a trial of the OX40 agonist ivuxolimab. All receptors derive from an adult with an advanced solid tumor such as melanoma, head and neck, liver or kidney cancer.

The chain is built from TRBV18 and TRBJ1-6, with a tentative D call TRBD1 (5 bases). Germline values: CDR1 KGHSH, CDR2 LQKENI. This CDR3 has 16 amino acids. V was shortened by 6 bases and J by 10 bases, with 22 bases between the two germline ends. The CDR3 reads CASSPAGGASYSPLHF. CDR3 nucleotide sequence: TGTGCCAGCTCCCCAGCCGGTGGGGCTTCCTACTCACCCCTCCACTTT. Drawing the rest from reference TRBV18 and TRBJ1-6, the complete variable domain is NAGVMQNPRHLVRRRGQEARLRCSPMKGHSHVYWYRQLPEEGLKFMVYLQKENIIDESGMPKERFSAEFPKEGPSILRIQQVVRGDSAAYFCASSPAGGASYSPLHFGNGTRLTVT.

This clone occurred once. The chain recombines TRBV5-1 with TRBJ2-1, with a weak D call TRBD1 (5 bases). This CDR3 comprises 13 residues. Trimming left V 4 bases short and J 9 bases short, with 14 bases between. The germline gives CDR1 SGHRS, CDR2 YFSETQ. The CDR3 here is CASSQLRQGEQFF. The CDR3 nucleotides are TGCGCCAGCAGCCAGCTCCGGCAGGGTGAGCAGTTCTTC.

Details on this clone: The sample holds other DNA sequences that translate to the same CDR3. The V gene is TRBV7-9, the J gene TRBJ1-5; the D is unclear. Trimming left V 6 bases short and J 4 bases short, with 16 bases between. CDR1 and CDR2 from the germline V gene are SEHNR and FQNEAQ (reference sequence). The CDR3 loop spans 15 amino acids. The CDR3 bases are TGTGCCAGCAGTGCGGTGGGCAACGAAAATCAGCCCCAGCATTTT. Translated: CASSAVGNENQPQHF.

The chain joins TRBV7-3 to TRBJ1-2, with 9 bases identical to TRBD1. J gave up 4 bases and V 5 bases, and 11 bases lay outside the gene matches. This CDR3 contains 16 residues. Germline V gives CDR1 SGHTA, CDR2 FQGTGA. Here the CDR3 reads CASSPTGGVGVYGYTF. The DNA of the CDR3 is TGTGCCAGCAGCCCAACAGGGGGCGTCGGGGTCTATGGCTACACCTTC. Full variable domain (missing parts from reference TRBV7-3 and TRBJ1-2): GAGVSQTPSNKVTEKGKYVELRCDPISGHTALYWYRQSLGQGPEFLIYFQGTGAADDSGLPNDRFFAVRPEGSVSTLKIQRTERGDSAVYLCASSPTGGVGVYGYTFGSGTRLTVV.

The chain combines TRBV7-3 with TRBJ1-1; 9 nucleotides match TRBD1. The germline CDR1 and CDR2 sequences are SGHTA and FQGTGA. With 5 bases clipped from V and 1 base from J, the junction kept 5 bases outside the gene matches. The CDR3 consists of 15 residues. CDR3 amino acids: CASSNRDRANTEAFF. The CDR3 DNA follows: TGTGCCAGCAGCAACCGGGACAGGGCGAACACTGAAGCTTTCTTT.

The V and J genes are TRBV7-9 and TRBJ2-7; no definite D call. V was shortened by 3 bases and J by 6 bases, with 9 bases between the two germline ends. CDR1 is SEHNR, CDR2 FQNEAQ, per germline (reference sequence). The CDR3 is 12 residues long. CDR3 in amino acids: CASSFTVTEQYF. The CDR3 DNA reads TGTGCCAGCAGCTTCACGGTTACCGAGCAGTACTTC.

This rearrangement joins TRBV2 to TRBJ2-5, with 7 bases aligning to TRBD2. CDR1 SNHLY and CDR2 FYNNEI come from the germline V gene. Trimming removed 6 bases from V and 8 bases from J; junction bases left unmatched: 9. The CDR3 is made up of 13 amino acids. CDR3 bases: TGTGCCAGCAGGGGGAGGGCAGGGTACACCCAGTACTTC. Translating it yields CASRGRAGYTQYF.

The chain is built from TRBV19 and TRBJ1-4; D call uncertain. The V gene's germline CDR1 is LNHDA and CDR2 SQIVND (reference sequence). V was clipped by 6 bases and J by 3 bases, with 14 bases between them. The CDR3 contains 15 residues. In DNA, the CDR3 is TGTGCCAGTAGGTCGAACCTATGGGCTAATGAAAAACTGTTTTTT. It yields the protein CASRSNLWANEKLFF. The whole variable domain, filled in from reference TRBV19 and TRBJ1-4, reads DGGITQSPKYLFRKEGQNVTLSCEQNLNHDAMYWYRQDPGQGLRLIYYSQIVNDFQKGDIAEGYSVSREKKESFPLTVTSAQKNPTAFYLCASRSNLWANEKLFFGSGTQLSVL.

This clone has just a few counts. The chain joins TRBV18 to TRBJ2-5; 9 positions match TRBD1. The CDR3 has 15 amino acids. CDR1 is KGHSH and CDR2 is LQKENI in the germline V gene. V lost 3 bases, J lost 5 bases, and 7 bases stayed unmatched. CDR3 coding DNA: TGTGCCAGCTCACCCCGGACAGGGGTAGGTGAGACCCAGTACTTC. Protein product: CASSPRTGVGETQYF.

This chain links TRBV6-5 with TRBJ2-6; the D is unclear. The CDR3 is 14 residues long. The germline CDR1 and CDR2 sequences are MNHEY and SVGAGI. Trimming removed 5 bases at V and 0 bases at J, with 5 bases between. The CDR3: CASSQGSGANVLTF. The CDR3 DNA follows: TGTGCCAGCAGTCAAGGCTCTGGGGCCAACGTCCTGACTTTC.

V usage is TRBV19 and J usage is TRBJ2-7; 8 bases agree with TRBD1. The CDR3 runs to 14 residues. V lost 4 bases to trimming and J lost 2 bases; unmatched junction nucleotides: 4. CDR1 and CDR2 from the germline V gene are LNHDA and SQIVND (reference sequence). Written as DNA, the CDR3 is TGTGCCAGTAGTACAGGGGGCCTACCCTACGAGCAGTACTTC. Translating gives CASSTGGLPYEQYF.

The J gene is TRBJ2-1, the V gene TRBV7-3; D possibly corresponds to TRBD1 (5 bases). This CDR3 region has 15 residues. Trimming stripped 5 bases from V and 5 bases from J, with 16 bases between. Germline V gene sequence: CDR1 SGHTA, CDR2 FQGTGA. Here the CDR3 DNA reads TGTGCCAGCAGCCCCGGTAAGGGGCTGGACAATGAGCAGTTCTTC. Encoded protein: CASSPGKGLDNEQFF.

In its sample, this clone was seen once. This rearrangement joins TRBV5-8 to TRBJ2-7; 8 bases fit TRBD1. Germline CDR1 and CDR2: SGHTS and YDEGEE. The CDR3 is 16 amino acids. With 4 bases clipped from V and 2 bases from J, the junction kept 11 bases outside the gene matches. CDR3 loop: CASSGGTGGPPYEQYF. In DNA, the CDR3 is TGTGCCAGCAGCGGGGGGACAGGTGGGCCTCCCTACGAGCAGTACTTC.

The rearrangement uses TRBV6-1 and TRBJ2-7, with D maybe TRBD1 (5 bases). Trimming stripped 8 bases from V and 0 bases from J, with 14 bases between. The germline V gene has CDR1 MNHNS and CDR2 SASEGT. The CDR3 runs 14 residues. The CDR3 DNA reads as TGTGCCAGCGTATGGACACCATCCTCCTACGAGCAGTACTTC. The encoded protein is CASVWTPSSYEQYF.

This sequence joins TRBV7-2 and TRBJ1-2; 7 positions match TRBD1. Per germline, CDR1 SGHTA and CDR2 FQGNSA. V lost 1 base, J lost 6 bases, and 8 bases stayed unmatched. There are 15 residues in the CDR3. The CDR3 nucleotides are TGTGCCAGCAGCTTAGTCTCCGGGGGACAGCATGGCTACACCTTC. Protein: CASSLVSGGQHGYTF.

This chain joins TRBV6-1 and TRBJ2-3; the D is unclear. The CDR3 contains 12 residues. Germline-derived CDR1 and CDR2 are MNHNS and SASEGT. With 6 bases removed from V and 0 bases from J, the gap between germline ends came to 4 bases. The CDR3 sequence is CASSWSTDTQYF. The CDR3, as DNA: TGTGCCAGCAGCTGGAGCACAGATACGCAGTATTTT.

This clone was seen only a few times. The rearrangement uses TRBV7-2 and TRBJ1-1; D is ambiguous. Germline CDR1 and CDR2: SGHTA and FQGNSA. V was cut by 3 bases and J by 5 bases, with 13 bases left in between. This CDR3 region has 14 residues. CDR3 loop: CASSFLERVTEAFF. The CDR3 bases are TGTGCCAGCAGCTTCTTGGAGAGGGTTACTGAAGCTTTCTTT.

V gene TRBV4-1 combines with J gene TRBJ2-1; D remains ambiguous. Germline assignment: CDR1 MGHRA and CDR2 YSYEKL. The CDR3 is made up of 15 amino acids. Deletions cut 0 bases from V and 6 bases from J, with 12 bases between. DNA of the CDR3: TGCGCCAGCAGCCAAGATTTTTTAGGTTCCAATGAGCAGTTCTTC. Its protein product is CASSQDFLGSNEQFF.

V is TRBV2 and J is TRBJ2-2; D is ambiguous. Germline values: CDR1 SNHLY, CDR2 FYNNEI. The CDR3 is made up of 14 amino acids. V lost 8 bases and J lost 0, with 10 bases in between. The chain's CDR3 is CASLFTSNTGELFF. CDR3 in DNA: TGTGCCAGCTTGTTTACATCGAACACCGGGGAGCTGTTTTTT.

This clone has a handful of counts. The genes are TRBV10-1 and TRBJ2-1; 11 bases map to TRBD2. The CDR3 is 15 amino acids. CDR1 and CDR2 (germline): WNHNN, SYGVQD (reference sequence). Trimming cost V 4 bases and J 10 bases; bases outside gene matches: 9. This CDR3 is CASSAGTSGGLEQFF. Here the CDR3 DNA reads TGCGCCAGCAGTGCCGGAACTAGCGGGGGTCTCGAGCAGTTCTTC.

V and J are TRBV6-5 and TRBJ2-3; D unresolved. CDR1 MNHEY and CDR2 SVGAGI come from the germline V gene. Trimming removed 7 bases from V and 2 bases from J, with 4 bases in between. The CDR3 is made up of 11 amino acids. The CDR3 region has the DNA TGTGCCAGCACCTACACAGATACGCAGTATTTT. This gives the protein CASTYTDTQYF.